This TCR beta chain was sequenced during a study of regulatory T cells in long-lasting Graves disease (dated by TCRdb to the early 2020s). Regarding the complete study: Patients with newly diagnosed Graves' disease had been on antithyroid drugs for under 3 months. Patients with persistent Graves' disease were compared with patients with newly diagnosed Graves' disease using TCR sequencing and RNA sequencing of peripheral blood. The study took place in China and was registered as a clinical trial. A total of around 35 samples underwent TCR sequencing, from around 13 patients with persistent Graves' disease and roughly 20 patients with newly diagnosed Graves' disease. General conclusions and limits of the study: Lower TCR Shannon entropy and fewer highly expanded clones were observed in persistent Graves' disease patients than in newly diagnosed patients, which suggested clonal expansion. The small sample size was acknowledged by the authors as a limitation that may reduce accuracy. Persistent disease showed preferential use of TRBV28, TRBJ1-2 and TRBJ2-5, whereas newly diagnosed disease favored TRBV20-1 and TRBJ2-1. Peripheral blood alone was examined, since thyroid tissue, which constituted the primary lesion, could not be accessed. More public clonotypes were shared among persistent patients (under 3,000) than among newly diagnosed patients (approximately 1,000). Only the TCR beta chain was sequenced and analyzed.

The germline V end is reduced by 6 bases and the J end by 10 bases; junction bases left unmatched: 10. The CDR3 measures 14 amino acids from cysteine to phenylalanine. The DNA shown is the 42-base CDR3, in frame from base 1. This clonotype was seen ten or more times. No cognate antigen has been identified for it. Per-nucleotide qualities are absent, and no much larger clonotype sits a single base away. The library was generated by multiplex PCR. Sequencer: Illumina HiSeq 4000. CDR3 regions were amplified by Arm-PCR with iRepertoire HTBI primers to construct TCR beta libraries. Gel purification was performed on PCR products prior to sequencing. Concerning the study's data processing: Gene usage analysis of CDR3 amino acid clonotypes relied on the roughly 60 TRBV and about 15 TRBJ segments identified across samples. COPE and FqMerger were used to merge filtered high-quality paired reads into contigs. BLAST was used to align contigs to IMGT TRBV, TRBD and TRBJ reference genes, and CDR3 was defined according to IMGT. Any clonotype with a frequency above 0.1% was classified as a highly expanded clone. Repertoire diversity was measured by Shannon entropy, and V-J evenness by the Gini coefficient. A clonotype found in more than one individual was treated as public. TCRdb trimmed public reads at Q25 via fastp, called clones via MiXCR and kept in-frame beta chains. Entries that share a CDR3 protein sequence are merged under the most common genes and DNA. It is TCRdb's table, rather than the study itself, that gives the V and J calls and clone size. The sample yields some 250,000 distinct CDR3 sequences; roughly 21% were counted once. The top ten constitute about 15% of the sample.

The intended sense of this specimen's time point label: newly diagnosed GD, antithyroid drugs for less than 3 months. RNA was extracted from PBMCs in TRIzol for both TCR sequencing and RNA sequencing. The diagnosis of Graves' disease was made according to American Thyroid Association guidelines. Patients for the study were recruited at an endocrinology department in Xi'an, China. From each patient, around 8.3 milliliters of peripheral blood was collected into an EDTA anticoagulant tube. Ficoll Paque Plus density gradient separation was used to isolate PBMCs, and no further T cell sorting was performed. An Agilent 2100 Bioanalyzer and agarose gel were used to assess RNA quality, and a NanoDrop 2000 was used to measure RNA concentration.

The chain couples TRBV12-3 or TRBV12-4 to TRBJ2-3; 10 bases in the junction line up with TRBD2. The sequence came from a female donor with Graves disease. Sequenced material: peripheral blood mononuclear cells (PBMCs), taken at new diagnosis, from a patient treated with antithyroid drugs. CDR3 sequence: CASRYTSGANPQYF. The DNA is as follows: TGTGCCAGCAGATATACTAGCGGGGCTAACCCGCAGTATTTT.